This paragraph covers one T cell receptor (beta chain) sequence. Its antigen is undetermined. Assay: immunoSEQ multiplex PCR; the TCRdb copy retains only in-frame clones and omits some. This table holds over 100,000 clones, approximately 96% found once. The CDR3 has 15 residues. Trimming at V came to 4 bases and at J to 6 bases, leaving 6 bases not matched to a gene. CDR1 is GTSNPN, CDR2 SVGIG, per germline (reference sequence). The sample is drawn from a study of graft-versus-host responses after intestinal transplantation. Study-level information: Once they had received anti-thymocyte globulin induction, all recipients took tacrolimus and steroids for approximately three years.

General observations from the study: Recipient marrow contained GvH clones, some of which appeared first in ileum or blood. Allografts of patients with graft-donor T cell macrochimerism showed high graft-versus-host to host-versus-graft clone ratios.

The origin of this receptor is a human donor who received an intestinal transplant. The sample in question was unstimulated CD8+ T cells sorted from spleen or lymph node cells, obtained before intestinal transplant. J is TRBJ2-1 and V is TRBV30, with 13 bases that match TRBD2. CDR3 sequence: CAWNPGLAGINEQFF. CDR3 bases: TGTGCCTGGAATCCGGGACTAGCGGGAATCAATGAGCAGTTCTTC.